The 16 T cell receptor beta chains given below trace back to one sample, sequenced in a study of T-cell memory formation after mild COVID-19. TCRdb reanalysed the 5' RACE reads using MiXCR and keeps one entry per CDR3 protein. Of 300,000 to 350,000 distinct CDR3 sequences listed, around an eighth are singletons. The sample consisted of PBMCs or a T cell subset sorted from them (not recorded which). The source is a man aged 18 to 30 who had mild COVID-19 (a few samples of this study predate the infection). Cell type and time point are not known.

The CDR3 is CASRETSGGTDTQYF. The CDR3 DNA follows: TGCGCCAGCCGAGAGACTAGCGGGGGCACAGATACGCAGTATTTT. The chain couples TRBV5-1 to TRBJ2-3, with 11 positions matching TRBD2. With 7 bases clipped from V and 1 base from J, the junction kept 5 bases outside the gene matches. The CDR3 is made up of 15 amino acids. CDR1 is SGHRS, CDR2 YFSETQ, per germline.

This clonotype was detected only a few times. The V and J genes are TRBV5-1 and TRBJ2-5, with TRBD1 matching 10 bases. This CDR3 spans 15 amino acids. Per the germline V gene, CDR1 is SGHRS and CDR2 is YFSETQ. V was clipped by 4 bases and J by 4 bases; unmatched bases: 7. As DNA, the CDR3 is TGCGCCAGCAGCATGACAGGGGGCGCGGGAGAGACCCAGTACTTC. This codes for CASSMTGGAGETQYF.

This clonotype was observed a handful of times. The rearrangement uses TRBV20-1 and TRBJ2-3; D possibly corresponds to TRBD2 (6 bases). Trimming removed 0 bases at V and 9 bases at J, with 16 bases between. This CDR3 has 14 amino acids. The germline V gene has CDR1 DFQATT and CDR2 SNEGSKA (reference sequence). CDR3 sequence reads: CSARDSSGYITQYF. DNA of the CDR3: TGCAGTGCTAGAGATTCCAGCGGGTATATAACGCAGTATTTT.

The gene calls are TRBV4-3 and TRBJ2-4; 7 nucleotides line up with TRBD2. Trimming removed 3 bases from V and 5 bases from J; junction bases left unmatched: 4. CDR1 and CDR2 (germline): LGHNA, YSLEER. There are 14 residues in the CDR3. The CDR3 DNA reads as TGCGCCAGCAGCCAGAATGGGGGGGAAAACATTCAGTACTTC. Translation gives CASSQNGGENIQYF.

CDR3 in DNA: TGCGCCAGCAGACCCGGACAGGCCAACGGGGAGCAGTACTTC. Translation gives CASRPGQANGEQYF. The chain has TRBV10-1 and TRBJ2-7, with 7 bases lining up with TRBD1. Germline CDR1 WNHNN, CDR2 SYGVQD (reference sequence). Trimming removed 6 bases from V and 7 bases from J; junction bases left unmatched: 12. The CDR3 totals 14 residues.

This clonotype was recorded a few times. The J gene is TRBJ2-4, the V gene TRBV4-3, with D uncertain. The CDR3 is 15 amino acids. V was shortened by 0 bases and J by 0 bases, with 6 bases between the two germline ends. The V gene's germline CDR1 is LGHNA and CDR2 YSLEER. CDR3 DNA sequence: TGCGCCAGCAGCCAAGAATGGTTAGCCAAAAACATTCAGTACTTC. Translated: CASSQEWLAKNIQYF.

The rearrangement links TRBV12-3 or TRBV12-4 to TRBJ2-2; D perhaps matches TRBD2 (6 bases). The CDR3 runs to 15 residues. The V end lost 6 bases, the J end lost 6 bases, and 17 bases lay between the germline ends. CDR3 in amino acids: CASSHRDSYSGELFF. CDR3 coding DNA: TGTGCCAGCAGCCACCGGGACTCTTACTCCGGGGAGCTGTTTTTT.

The chain carries TRBV5-1 and TRBJ2-7; maybe TRBD2 (5 bases). From germline, CDR1 is SGHRS and CDR2 YFSETQ. Trimming removed 4 bases from V and 5 bases from J, with 16 bases in between. There are 14 residues in the CDR3. The CDR3: CASSRGPSFNEQYF. CDR3 bases: TGCGCCAGCAGCCGAGGGCCCTCCTTCAACGAGCAGTACTTC.

The chain has TRBV20-1 and TRBJ1-3; D remains ambiguous. CDR1 and CDR2 (germline): DFQATT, SNEGSKA (reference sequence). The CDR3 is made up of 15 amino acids. Trimming stripped 0 bases from V and 1 base from J, with 10 bases between. This chain's CDR3 is CSARDPAGSGNTIYF. The CDR3, as DNA: TGCAGTGCTAGAGATCCGGCCGGGTCTGGAAACACCATATATTTT.

The chain uses TRBV2 and TRBJ2-1; D gene unclear. The germline V gene encodes CDR1 SNHLY and CDR2 FYNNEI. Trimming took off 8 bases at V and 4 bases at J, with 15 bases between the two ends. The CDR3 is made up of 14 amino acids. CDR3 sequence: CASCSYGSYNEQFF. The CDR3, as DNA: TGTGCCAGCTGTTCCTACGGATCTTACAATGAGCAGTTCTTC.

V and J are TRBV6-5 and TRBJ2-2, with D uncertain. V lost 6 bases to trimming and J lost 6 bases, with 17 bases between them. CDR1 is MNHEY, CDR2 SVGAGI, per germline. The CDR3 has 15 amino acids. The DNA of the CDR3 is TGTGCCAGCAGCCCACGGGCCCGCCGGGCCGGGGAGCTGTTTTTT. Translation gives CASSPRARRAGELFF.

This clonotype was counted a few times. The chain carries TRBV11-2 and TRBJ1-1; TRBD1 is a possible D gene (5 bases). CDR1 and CDR2 from the germline V gene are SGHAT and FQNNGV. Trimming left V 0 bases short and J 5 bases short, with 7 bases between. CDR3 length: 13 residues. This CDR3 reads CASSLEQGTEAFF. Written as DNA, the CDR3 is TGTGCCAGCAGCTTAGAGCAGGGTACTGAAGCTTTCTTT.

A few counts support this clonotype. V and J are TRBV29-1 and TRBJ2-2, with D maybe TRBD2 (5 bases). The CDR3 length is 12 residues. The germline CDR1 and CDR2 sequences are SQVTM and ANQGSEA. V was cut by 5 bases and J by 5 bases, with 9 bases left in between. The CDR3 bases are TGCAGCGTTACCTCGGGGACCGGGGAGCTGTTTTTT. As protein: CSVTSGTGELFF.

CDR3 bases: TGCAGCGCCCTAGCCCGGCTACCCACAGATACGCAGTATTTT. Translating gives CSALARLPTDTQYF. The V call is TRBV29-1, the J call TRBJ2-3; TRBD2 is a possible D gene (5 bases). The germline V gene encodes CDR1 SQVTM and CDR2 ANQGSEA. The CDR3 extends over 14 amino acids. The ends were cut back, 7 bases at V and 2 bases at J, with 16 bases in the middle.

This clonotype was detected a few times. The chain couples TRBV6-9 to TRBJ2-7; 8 nucleotides match TRBD2. This CDR3 is 17 amino acids long. Germline loops: CDR1 MNHGY, CDR2 SVAAGI. The CDR3: CAEKRRRGRGVSYEQYV. The CDR3 bases are TGTGCGGAAAAGCGCCGCCGGGGGCGGGGGGTGTCCTACGAGCAGTACGTC.

This clonotype was observed at least ten times. This sequence joins TRBV5-1 and TRBJ2-1; D not resolved. The germline CDR1 and CDR2 sequences are SGHRS and YFSETQ. The CDR3 is made up of 11 amino acids. V dropped 6 bases and J dropped 5 bases, with 6 bases sitting between them. CDR3 in amino acids: CASTENNEQFF. CDR3 coding DNA: TGCGCCAGCACCGAAAACAATGAGCAGTTCTTC.